The rows below give T cell receptor beta chains drawn from one sample of a study of blood T cells in healthy people across ages. TCRdb analysed the 5' RACE reads with MiXCR anew, one entry per CDR3 protein. The sample shows 1 million or so distinct CDR3 sequences, roughly 24% of them seen only once. Separately, the same data were catalogued under a study of T cells of mothers and their children.

Sequences were obtained from blood. The receptors shown here come from a girl aged 2-10 years in good health. Both conserved end residues are part of each CDR3. Each record gives: J gene, D gene, clone size, V gene, CDR3 protein, CDR3 DNA. D genes are given only for firm matches. The size of a clone is reported for some rows only, either as once, few or many, or as a class for expanded clones.

TRBJ1-1	.	.	TRBV10-3	CAISNRGDTEAFF	TGTGCCATCAGCAATAGAGGGGACACTGAAGCTTTCTTT
TRBJ2-7	TRBD1	few	TRBV5-1	CASSGTGTGLYEQYF	TGCGCCAGCAGCGGCACCGGGACAGGCCTATACGAGCAGTACTTC
TRBJ1-4	.	.	TRBV5-5	CASSSGTYNEKLFF	TGTGCCAGCAGCTCCGGGACATATAATGAAAAACTGTTTTTT
TRBJ1-2	.	few	TRBV4-3	CASSQAWGGADYGYTF	TGCGCCAGCAGCCAAGCTTGGGGGGGGGCGGACTATGGCTACACCTTC
TRBJ2-1	TRBD1	few	TRBV28	CASSFSGQGGDNEQFF	TGTGCCAGCAGCTTCTCCGGACAGGGAGGTGACAATGAGCAGTTCTTC
TRBJ2-7	TRBD1	few	TRBV11-2	CASSIFVGQGVYEQYF	TGTGCCAGCAGCATATTTGTTGGACAGGGCGTCTACGAGCAGTACTTC
TRBJ2-3	TRBD2	few	TRBV29-1	CSVEGQREGPDTQYF	TGCAGCGTTGAAGGCCAGCGGGAGGGCCCCGATACGCAGTATTTT
TRBJ2-7	.	few	TRBV4-1	CASSQGLVGEQYF	TGCGCCAGCAGCCAAGGACTAGTCGGCGAGCAGTACTTC
TRBJ2-6	.	.	TRBV6-1	CASSARWGRLKDSGANVLTF	TGTGCCAGCAGTGCGCGGTGGGGGAGGCTGAAGGACTCTGGGGCCAACGTCCTGACTTTC
TRBJ2-1	.	.	TRBV12-3/TRBV12-4	CASSYSTNEQFF	TGTGCCAGCAGCTACTCCACCAATGAGCAGTTCTTC
TRBJ1-2	.	few	TRBV4-1	CASSPQDPTYGYTF	TGCGCCAGCAGCCCCCAAGACCCCACATATGGCTACACCTTC
TRBJ1-2	.	few	TRBV6-2/TRBV6-3	CAATDRMDYGYTF	TGTGCCGCCACGGACCGGATGGACTATGGCTACACCTTC
TRBJ2-2	TRBD2	few	TRBV2	CASSELVAGGQNTGELFF	TGTGCCAGCAGTGAATTGGTAGCGGGGGGACAGAACACCGGGGAGCTGTTTTTT
TRBJ2-5	.	.	TRBV7-2	CASSRQATEGQYF	TGTGCCAGCAGCCGGCAAGCAACCGAGGGCCAGTACTTC
TRBJ1-2	TRBD1	.	TRBV3-1	CASSPQSGRGLNGYTF	TGTGCCAGCAGCCCCCAGTCAGGCAGGGGGCTCAATGGCTACACCTTC
TRBJ1-4	.	few	TRBV6-6	CASNSGQTNEKLFF	TGTGCCAGCAACTCGGGGCAAACTAATGAAAAACTGTTTTTT
TRBJ1-2	.	few	TRBV7-9	CASSSIRGDGYTF	TGTGCCAGCAGCTCAATCAGGGGAGATGGCTACACCTTC
TRBJ2-1	TRBD2	.	TRBV16	CASSQSVASGYNEQFF	TGTGCCAGCAGCCAATCTGTCGCTAGCGGCTACAATGAGCAGTTCTTC
TRBJ1-1	.	.	TRBV24-1	CATSDGFRTEAFF	TGTGCCACCTCAGACGGCTTTCGCACTGAAGCTTTCTTT
TRBJ2-5	.	many	TRBV5-5	CASNPPGETQYF	TGTGCCAGCAACCCCCCGGGAGAGACCCAGTACTTC
TRBJ1-5	.	.	TRBV6-1	CASRLEGTVGQPQHF	TGTGCCAGCAGGCTCGAGGGGACGGTTGGACAGCCCCAGCATTTT
TRBJ2-5	.	.	TRBV9	CASSLSRGAGDAETQYF	TGTGCCAGCAGCCTCAGTAGGGGCGCTGGCGACGCGGAGACCCAGTACTTC
TRBJ2-4	.	few	TRBV5-1	CASSLFREGAKNIQYF	TGCGCCAGCAGCTTGTTCAGGGAAGGGGCCAAAAACATTCAGTACTTC
TRBJ2-3	.	few	TRBV4-3	CASSQFHYTDTQYF	TGCGCCAGCAGCCAGTTCCACTACACAGATACGCAGTATTTT
TRBJ2-7	TRBD2	few	TRBV2	CASGLAVTYEQYF	TGTGCCAGCGGTCTAGCGGTTACCTACGAGCAGTACTTC
TRBJ1-4	TRBD1	.	TRBV12-3/TRBV12-4	CASSTTDRLGEKLFF	TGTGCCAGCAGCACTACGGACAGGCTCGGTGAAAAACTGTTTTTT
TRBJ2-7	.	.	TRBV7-2	CASSSPRGVDAFPYEQYF	TGTGCCAGCAGCTCCCCGCGAGGTGTCGACGCATTTCCCTACGAGCAGTACTTC
TRBJ1-4	.	.	TRBV6-5	CASRLGLTNEKLFF	TGTGCCAGCAGACTGGGACTGACTAATGAAAAACTGTTTTTT
TRBJ2-2	.	.	TRBV28	CASSLYSDTGELFF	TGTGCCAGCAGTTTATATTCAGACACCGGGGAGCTGTTTTTT
TRBJ2-7	TRBD1	many	TRBV7-8	CASRLDRGPSYEQYF	TGTGCCAGCAGACTCGACAGGGGGCCCTCCTACGAGCAGTACTTC
TRBJ2-4	.	.	TRBV7-8	CASSPRTDSGIQYF	TGTGCCAGCAGCCCTCGGACAGATTCGGGCATTCAGTACTTC
TRBJ1-2	TRBD1	few	TRBV5-5	CASSFGTVGGYTF	TGTGCCAGCAGCTTCGGGACAGTTGGTGGCTACACCTTC
TRBJ2-3	.	.	TRBV2	CASRRTADTQYF	TGTGCCAGCAGAAGGACGGCTGATACGCAGTATTTT
TRBJ2-2	.	.	TRBV4-1	CASSQAPGATGELFF	TGCGCCAGCAGCCAAGCCCCGGGAGCCACCGGGGAGCTGTTTTTT
TRBJ2-2	.	few	TRBV29-1	CSVALTSGVSSGSCFF	.
TRBJ2-1	.	few	TRBV7-3	CASSLSGGFSALYF	TGTGCCAGCAGCTTGAGCGGCGGATTCTCAGCACTGTACTTC
TRBJ2-1	TRBD2	.	TRBV12-3/TRBV12-4	CASIAGLAGEEQFF	TGTGCCAGCATAGCCGGACTAGCGGGAGAGGAGCAGTTCTTC
TRBJ2-5	TRBD2	few	TRBV5-6	CASSLAASGGVTQETQYF	TGTGCCAGCAGCTTGGCGGCTAGCGGGGGGGTAACACAAGAGACCCAGTACTTC
TRBJ1-2	.	.	TRBV29-1	CSVVGSNYGYTF	TGCAGCGTTGTAGGGTCTAACTATGGCTACACCTTC
TRBJ2-5	.	few	TRBV29-1	CSVKSGRETQYF	TGCAGCGTCAAGTCGGGGCGAGAGACCCAGTACTTC
TRBJ2-3	TRBD1	.	TRBV29-1	CSVAGGNRGLRDTQYF	TGCAGCGTTGCGGGCGGAAACAGGGGGCTTAGAGATACGCAGTATTTT
TRBJ2-3	TRBD2	few	TRBV10-3	CAITRGSIADTQYF	TGTGCCATCACGCGCGGGAGTATCGCAGATACGCAGTATTTT
TRBJ1-1	TRBD1	.	TRBV12-3/TRBV12-4	CASSSHRGGGTEAFF	TGTGCCAGCAGTTCCCACAGGGGAGGCGGCACTGAAGCTTTCTTT
TRBJ2-4	.	.	TRBV20-1	CSAGQRNKNIQYF	TGCAGTGCTGGCCAGCGGAACAAAAACATTCAGTACTTC
TRBJ1-4	TRBD1	few	TRBV5-1	CASSSLGQASNEKLFF	TGCGCCAGCAGCTCCCTGGGACAGGCTTCTAATGAAAAACTGTTTTTT
TRBJ1-6	.	.	TRBV7-9	CASSLGDGFALHF	TGTGCCAGCAGCTTAGGAGACGGGTTTGCCCTCCACTTT
TRBJ2-5	.	few	TRBV11-2	CAIGSQNRRSFQETQYF	TGTGCCATTGGCTCCCAAAATAGGCGAAGCTTTCAAGAGACCCAGTACTTC
TRBJ2-3	TRBD1	.	TRBV28	CASSPGTGVPDTQYF	TGTGCCAGCAGCCCCGGGACAGGGGTCCCAGATACGCAGTATTTT
TRBJ1-2	TRBD1	few	TRBV24-1	CATSDPDREGGYTF	TGTGCCACCAGTGACCCGGACAGGGAGGGAGGCTACACCTTC
TRBJ2-3	.	.	TRBV12-3/TRBV12-4	CASSLGLLDTQYF	TGTGCCAGCAGTTTAGGACTACTGGATACGCAGTATTTT
TRBJ2-1	.	few	TRBV7-8	CASSPWGRPSYNEQFF	TGTGCCAGCAGCCCTTGGGGCAGGCCGTCCTACAATGAGCAGTTCTTC
TRBJ2-3	TRBD2	few	TRBV24-1	CAVAGGTDTQYF	TGTGCCGTGGCGGGGGGCACAGATACGCAGTATTTT
TRBJ2-2	TRBD1	few	TRBV29-1	CSAGQGVRINTGELFF	TGCAGCGCTGGACAGGGTGTGAGAATAAACACCGGGGAGCTGTTTTTT
TRBJ1-5	TRBD1	.	TRBV12-3/TRBV12-4	CASTHRGSNQPQHF	TGTGCCAGCACCCACAGGGGAAGCAATCAGCCCCAGCATTTT
TRBJ2-7	.	.	TRBV28	CASSLRTFSYEQYF	TGTGCCAGCAGTTTAAGGACTTTCTCCTACGAGCAGTACTTC
TRBJ1-2	.	.	TRBV12-3/TRBV12-4	CASSFGGAGTNYGYTF	TGTGCCAGCAGTTTCGGAGGGGCAGGAACCAACTATGGCTACACCTTC
TRBJ2-5	TRBD1	few	TRBV6-5	CASGGTGGLETQYF	TGTGCCAGCGGGGGGACAGGGGGCTTGGAGACCCAGTACTTC
TRBJ1-4	.	.	TRBV20-1	CSAPQGGTRAEKLFF	TGCAGTGCTCCCCAAGGGGGGACGAGGGCTGAAAAACTGTTTTTT